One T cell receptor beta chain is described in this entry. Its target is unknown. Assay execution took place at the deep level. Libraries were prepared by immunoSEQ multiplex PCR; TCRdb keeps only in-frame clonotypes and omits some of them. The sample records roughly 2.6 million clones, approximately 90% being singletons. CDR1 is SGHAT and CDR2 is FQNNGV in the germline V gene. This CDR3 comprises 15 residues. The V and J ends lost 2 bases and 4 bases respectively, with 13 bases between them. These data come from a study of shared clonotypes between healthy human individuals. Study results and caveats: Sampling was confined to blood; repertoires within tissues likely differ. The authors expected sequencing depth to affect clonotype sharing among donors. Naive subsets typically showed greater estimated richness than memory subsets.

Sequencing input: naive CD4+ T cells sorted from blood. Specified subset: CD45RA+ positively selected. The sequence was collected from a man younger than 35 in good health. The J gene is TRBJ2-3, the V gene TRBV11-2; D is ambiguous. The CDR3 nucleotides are TGTGCCAGCAGCTTATCGGCACTTTTCTCAGATACGCAGTATTTT. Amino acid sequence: CASSLSALFSDTQYF.